This TCR beta chain was retrieved from a study of T cells in Graves' hyperthyroidism and ophthalmopathy. Researchers amplified the TCR beta CDR3 regions from RNA transcripts. The primer set for the first-round RT-PCR of the TCR CDR3 was HTBI. TCRdb processed the multiplex PCR reads anew with MiXCR; each CDR3 protein has one entry. The sample carries around 520,000 distinct CDR3 sequences, 11% to 15% recorded once. This clonotype was picked up many times. The diagnoses drew upon clinical symptoms, serum thyroxine and TRAb, thyroid ultrasound and orbital computed tomography. This CDR3 has 15 amino acids. Germline-derived CDR1 and CDR2 are DFQATT and SNEGSKA (reference sequence). After removal of 3 bases from V and 2 bases from J, the junction contained 7 bases not matched to a gene.

The chain recombines TRBV20-1 with TRBJ2-3; TRBD2 matches 8 bases. The clonotype originates from a middle-aged woman with Graves' hyperthyroidism. The sequenced sample consisted of blood. The CDR3 nucleotides are TGCAGTGCTAGCCGGCGACTAGCGAACACAGATACGCAGTATTTT. It is translated as CSASRRLANTDTQYF.